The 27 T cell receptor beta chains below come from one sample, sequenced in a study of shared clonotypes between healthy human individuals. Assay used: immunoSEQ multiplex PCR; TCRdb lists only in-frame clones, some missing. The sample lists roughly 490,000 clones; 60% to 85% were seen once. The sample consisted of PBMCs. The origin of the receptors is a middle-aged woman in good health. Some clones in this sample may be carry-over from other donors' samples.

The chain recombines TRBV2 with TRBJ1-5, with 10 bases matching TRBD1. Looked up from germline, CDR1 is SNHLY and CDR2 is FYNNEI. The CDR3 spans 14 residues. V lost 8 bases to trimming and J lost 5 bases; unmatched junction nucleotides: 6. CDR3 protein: CASRWDRGDQPQHF. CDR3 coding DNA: TGTGCCAGCCGTTGGGACAGGGGTGATCAGCCCCAGCATTTT.

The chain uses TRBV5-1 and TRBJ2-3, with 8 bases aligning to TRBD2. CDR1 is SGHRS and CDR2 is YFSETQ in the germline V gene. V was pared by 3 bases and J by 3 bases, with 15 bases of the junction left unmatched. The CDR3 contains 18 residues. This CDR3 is CASSWGHGREGWTDTQYF. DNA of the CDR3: TGCGCCAGCAGCTGGGGGCACGGACGGGAGGGTTGGACAGATACGCAGTATTTT.

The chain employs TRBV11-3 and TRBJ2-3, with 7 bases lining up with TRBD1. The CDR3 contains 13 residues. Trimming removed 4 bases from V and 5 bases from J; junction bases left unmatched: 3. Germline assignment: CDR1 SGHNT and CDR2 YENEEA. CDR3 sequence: CASSYDREDTQYF. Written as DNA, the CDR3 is TGTGCCAGCAGCTACGACAGGGAAGATACGCAGTATTTT.

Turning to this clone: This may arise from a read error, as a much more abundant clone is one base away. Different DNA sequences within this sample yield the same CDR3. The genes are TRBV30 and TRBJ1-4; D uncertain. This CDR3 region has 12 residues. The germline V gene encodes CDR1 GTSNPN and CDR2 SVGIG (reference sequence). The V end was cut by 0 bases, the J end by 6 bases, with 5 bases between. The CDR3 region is CAWSVLDEKLFF. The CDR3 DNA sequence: TGTGCCTGGAGTGTACTGGATGAAAAACTGTTTTTT. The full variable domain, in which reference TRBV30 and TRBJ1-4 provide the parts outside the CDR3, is SQTIHQWPATLVQPVGSPLSLECTVEGTSNPNLYWYRQAAGRGLQLLFYSVGIGQISSEVPQNLSASRPQDRQFILSSKKLLLSDSGFYLCAWSVLDEKLFFGSGTQLSVL.

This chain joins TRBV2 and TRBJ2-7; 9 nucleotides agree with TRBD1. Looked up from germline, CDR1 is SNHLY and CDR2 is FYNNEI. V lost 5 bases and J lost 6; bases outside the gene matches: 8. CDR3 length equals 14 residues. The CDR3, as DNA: TGTGCCAGCAGTCTAGGACAGGGGTTGAGCGAGCAGTACTTC. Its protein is CASSLGQGLSEQYF. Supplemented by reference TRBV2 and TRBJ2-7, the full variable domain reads EPEVTQTPSHQVTQMGQEVILRCVPISNHLYFYWYRQILGQKVEFLVSFYNNEISEKSEIFDDQFSVERPDGSNFTLKIRSTKLEDSAMYFCASSLGQGLSEQYFGPGTRLTVT.

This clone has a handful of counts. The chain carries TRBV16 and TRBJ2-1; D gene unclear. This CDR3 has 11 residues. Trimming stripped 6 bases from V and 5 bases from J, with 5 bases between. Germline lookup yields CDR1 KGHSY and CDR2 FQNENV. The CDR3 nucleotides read TGTGCCAGCAGTCCTCACAATGAGCAGTTCTTC. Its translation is CASSPHNEQFF.

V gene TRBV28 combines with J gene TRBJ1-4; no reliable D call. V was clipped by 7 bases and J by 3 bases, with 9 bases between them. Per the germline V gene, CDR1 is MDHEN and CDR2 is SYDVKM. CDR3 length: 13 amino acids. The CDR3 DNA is TGTGCCAGCAATTCCGGGCCTAATGAAAAACTGTTTTTT. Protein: CASNSGPNEKLFF.

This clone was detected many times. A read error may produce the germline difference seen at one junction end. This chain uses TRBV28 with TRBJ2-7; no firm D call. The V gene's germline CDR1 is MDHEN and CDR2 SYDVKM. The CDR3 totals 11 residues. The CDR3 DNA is TGTGCCAGCAGCATGACCCGCGAGAAGGACTTC. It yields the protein CASSMTREKDF.

CDR3 sequence (DNA): TGTGCCAGCTCACCCCGACAGTACTCTGGAAACACCATATATTTT. Translated: CASSPRQYSGNTIYF. The genes are TRBV18 and TRBJ1-3; D may be TRBD1 (5 bases). Trimming took 3 bases from V and 0 from J, leaving 9 bases between them. The CDR3 sequence is 15 residues long. Looked up from germline, CDR1 is KGHSH and CDR2 is LQKENI. Using reference TRBV18 and TRBJ1-3 for the parts outside the CDR3, the full variable domain is NAGVMQNPRHLVRRRGQEARLRCSPMKGHSHVYWYRQLPEEGLKFMVYLQKENIIDESGMPKERFSAEFPKEGPSILRIQQVVRGDSAAYFCASSPRQYSGNTIYFGEGSWLTVV.

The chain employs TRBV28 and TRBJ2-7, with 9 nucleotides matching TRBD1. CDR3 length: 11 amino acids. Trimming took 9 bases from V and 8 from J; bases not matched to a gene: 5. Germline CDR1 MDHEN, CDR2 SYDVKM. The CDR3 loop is CASGTGYQQYF. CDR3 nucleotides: TGTGCCAGTGGGACAGGGTATCAGCAGTACTTC. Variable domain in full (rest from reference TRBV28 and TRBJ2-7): DVKVTQSSRYLVKRTGEKVFLECVQDMDHENMFWYRQDPGLGLRLIYFSYDVKMKEKGDIPEGYSVSREKKERFSLILESASTNQTSMYLCASGTGYQQYFGPGTRLTVT.

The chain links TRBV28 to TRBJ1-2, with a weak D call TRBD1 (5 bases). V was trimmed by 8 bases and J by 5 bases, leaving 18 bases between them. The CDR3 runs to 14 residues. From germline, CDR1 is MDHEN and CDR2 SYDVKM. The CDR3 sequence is CASHRDLRTYGYTF. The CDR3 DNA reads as TGTGCCAGCCACCGGGACCTCCGGACGTATGGCTACACCTTC.

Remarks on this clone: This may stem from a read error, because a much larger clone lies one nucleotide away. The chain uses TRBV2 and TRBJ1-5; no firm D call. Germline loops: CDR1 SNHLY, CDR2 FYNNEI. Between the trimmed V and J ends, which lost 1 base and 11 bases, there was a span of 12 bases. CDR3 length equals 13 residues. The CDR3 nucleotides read TGTGCCAGCAGTGAAGTCCGACTCCAGGCCCAGCATTTT. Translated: CASSEVRLQAQHF.

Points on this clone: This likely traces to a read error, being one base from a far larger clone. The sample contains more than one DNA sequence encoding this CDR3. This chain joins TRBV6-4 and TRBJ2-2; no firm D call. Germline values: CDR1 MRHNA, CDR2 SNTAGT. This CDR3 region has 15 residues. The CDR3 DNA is TGTGCCAGCAGCGACTCGGCAGTGAACACCGGGGAGCTGTTTTTT. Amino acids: CASSDSAVNTGELFF.

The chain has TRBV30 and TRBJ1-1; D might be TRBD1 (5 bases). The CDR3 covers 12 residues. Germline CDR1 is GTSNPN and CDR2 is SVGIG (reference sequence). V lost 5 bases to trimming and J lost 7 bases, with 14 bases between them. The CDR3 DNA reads TGTGCCTGGGGACGGGACGTAAATGAAGCTTTCTTT. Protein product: CAWGRDVNEAFF.

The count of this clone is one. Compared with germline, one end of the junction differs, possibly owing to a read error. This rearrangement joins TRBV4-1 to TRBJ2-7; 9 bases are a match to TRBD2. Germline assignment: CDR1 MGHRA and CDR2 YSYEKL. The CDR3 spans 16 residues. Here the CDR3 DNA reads TGCGCCAGCAGCCAAGCGGGGACTAGCTTCTCCTACGAGCAGCACTTC. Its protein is CASSQAGTSFSYEQHF.

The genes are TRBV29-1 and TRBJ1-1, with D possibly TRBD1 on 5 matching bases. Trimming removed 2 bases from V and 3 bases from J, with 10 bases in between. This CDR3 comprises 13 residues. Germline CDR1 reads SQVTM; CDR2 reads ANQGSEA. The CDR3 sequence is CSVELGLDTEAFF. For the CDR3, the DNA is TGCAGCGTTGAACTGGGACTCGACACTGAAGCTTTCTTT. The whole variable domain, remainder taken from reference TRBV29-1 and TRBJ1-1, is SAVISQKPSRDICQRGTSLTIQCQVDSQVTMMFWYRQQPGQSLTLIATANQGSEATYESGFVIDKFPISRPNLTFSTLTVSNMSPEDSSIYLCSVELGLDTEAFFGQGTRLTVV.

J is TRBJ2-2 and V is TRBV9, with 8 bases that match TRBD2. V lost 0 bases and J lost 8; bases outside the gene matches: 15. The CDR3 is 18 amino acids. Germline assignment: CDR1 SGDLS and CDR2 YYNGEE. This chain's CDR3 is CASSVATGTSGLPGELFF. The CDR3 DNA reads TGTGCCAGCAGCGTAGCTACAGGGACTAGTGGCTTGCCTGGGGAGCTGTTTTTT.

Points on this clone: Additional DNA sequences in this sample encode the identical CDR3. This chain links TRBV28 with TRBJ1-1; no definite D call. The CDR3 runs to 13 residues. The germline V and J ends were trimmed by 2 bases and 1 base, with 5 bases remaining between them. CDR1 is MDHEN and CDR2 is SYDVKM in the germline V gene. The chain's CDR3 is CASSLPRNTEAFF. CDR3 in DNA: TGTGCCAGCAGTTTACCACGGAACACTGAAGCTTTCTTT.

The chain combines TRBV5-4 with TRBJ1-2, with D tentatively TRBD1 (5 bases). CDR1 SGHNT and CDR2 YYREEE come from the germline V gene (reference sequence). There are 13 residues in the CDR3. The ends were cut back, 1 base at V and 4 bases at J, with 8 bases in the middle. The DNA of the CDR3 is TGTGCCAGCAGCTTGAACAGGATCTATGGCTACACCTTC. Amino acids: CASSLNRIYGYTF.

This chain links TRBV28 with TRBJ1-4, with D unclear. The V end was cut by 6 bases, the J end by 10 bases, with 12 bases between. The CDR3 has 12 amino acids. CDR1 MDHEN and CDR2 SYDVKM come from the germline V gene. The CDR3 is CASRGTVGKLFF. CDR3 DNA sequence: TGTGCCAGCAGGGGCACAGTGGGAAAACTGTTTTTT. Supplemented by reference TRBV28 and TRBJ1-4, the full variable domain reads DVKVTQSSRYLVKRTGEKVFLECVQDMDHENMFWYRQDPGLGLRLIYFSYDVKMKEKGDIPEGYSVSREKKERFSLILESASTNQTSMYLCASRGTVGKLFFGSGTQLSVL.

The CDR3, as DNA: TGCGCCAGCAGCTTGGATTTGCAGTACTACGAGCAGTACTTC. As protein: CASSLDLQYYEQYF. The chain joins TRBV5-1 to TRBJ2-7; D unclear. The germline gives CDR1 SGHRS, CDR2 YFSETQ. CDR3 length equals 14 residues. The V and J ends lost 0 bases and 3 bases respectively, with 10 bases between them.

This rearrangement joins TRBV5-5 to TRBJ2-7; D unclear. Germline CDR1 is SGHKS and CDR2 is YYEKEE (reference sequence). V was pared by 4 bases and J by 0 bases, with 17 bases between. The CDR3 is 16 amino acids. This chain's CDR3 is CASSRSAAESSYEQYF. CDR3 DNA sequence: TGTGCCAGCAGCCGATCGGCGGCCGAGAGCTCCTACGAGCAGTACTTC.

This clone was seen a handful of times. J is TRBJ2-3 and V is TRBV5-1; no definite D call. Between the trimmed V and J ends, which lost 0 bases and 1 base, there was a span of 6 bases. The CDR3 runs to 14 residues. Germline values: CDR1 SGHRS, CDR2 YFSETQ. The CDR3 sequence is CASSLDVGTDTQYF. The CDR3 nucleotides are TGCGCCAGCAGCTTGGATGTTGGCACAGATACGCAGTATTTT.

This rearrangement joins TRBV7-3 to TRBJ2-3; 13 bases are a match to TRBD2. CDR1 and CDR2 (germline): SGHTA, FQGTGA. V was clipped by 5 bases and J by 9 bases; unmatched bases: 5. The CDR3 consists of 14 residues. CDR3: CASSQRLAGGTQYF. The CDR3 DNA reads TGTGCCAGCAGCCAAAGACTAGCGGGAGGCACGCAGTATTTT.

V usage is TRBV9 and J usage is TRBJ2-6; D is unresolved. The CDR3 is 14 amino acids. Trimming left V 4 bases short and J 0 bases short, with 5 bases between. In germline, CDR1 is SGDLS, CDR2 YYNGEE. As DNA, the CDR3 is TGTGCCAGCAGCCGGCCCTCTGGGGCCAACGTCCTGACTTTC. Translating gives CASSRPSGANVLTF.

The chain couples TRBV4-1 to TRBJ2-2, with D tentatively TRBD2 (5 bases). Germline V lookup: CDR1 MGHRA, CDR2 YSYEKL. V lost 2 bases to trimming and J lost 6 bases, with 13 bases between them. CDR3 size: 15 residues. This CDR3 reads CASSQPRTGPGELFF. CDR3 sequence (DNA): TGCGCCAGCAGCCAACCACGGACTGGGCCCGGGGAGCTGTTTTTT.

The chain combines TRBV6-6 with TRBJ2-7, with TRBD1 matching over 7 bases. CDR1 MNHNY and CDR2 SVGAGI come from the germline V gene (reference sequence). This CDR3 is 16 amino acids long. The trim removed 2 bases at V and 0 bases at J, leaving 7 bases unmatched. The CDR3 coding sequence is TGTGCCAGCAGTTACACGGACAGGCGTTACTCCTACGAGCAGTACTTC. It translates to CASSYTDRRYSYEQYF.